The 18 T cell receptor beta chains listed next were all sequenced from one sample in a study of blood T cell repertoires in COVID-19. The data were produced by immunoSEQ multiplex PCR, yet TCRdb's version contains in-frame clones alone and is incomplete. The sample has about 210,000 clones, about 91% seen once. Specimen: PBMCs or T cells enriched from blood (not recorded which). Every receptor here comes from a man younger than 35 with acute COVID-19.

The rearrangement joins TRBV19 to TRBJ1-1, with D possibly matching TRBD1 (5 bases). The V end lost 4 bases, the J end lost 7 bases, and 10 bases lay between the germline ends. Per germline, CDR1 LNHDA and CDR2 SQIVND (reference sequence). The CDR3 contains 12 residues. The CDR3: CASSNGGDEAFF. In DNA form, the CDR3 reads TGTGCCAGTAGTAACGGGGGGGATGAAGCTTTCTTT.

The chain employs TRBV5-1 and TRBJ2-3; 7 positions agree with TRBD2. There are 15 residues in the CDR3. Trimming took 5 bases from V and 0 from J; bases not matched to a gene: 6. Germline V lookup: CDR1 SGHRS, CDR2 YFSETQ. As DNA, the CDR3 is TGCGCCAGCAGTTGGGGGAGGGACAGCACAGATACGCAGTATTTT. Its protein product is CASSWGRDSTDTQYF.

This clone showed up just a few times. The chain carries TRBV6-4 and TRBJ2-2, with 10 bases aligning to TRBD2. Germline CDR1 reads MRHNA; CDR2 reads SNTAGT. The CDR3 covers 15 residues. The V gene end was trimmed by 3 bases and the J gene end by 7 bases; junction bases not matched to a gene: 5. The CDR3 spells CASSEVAGGHGELFF. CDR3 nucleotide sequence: TGTGCCAGCAGTGAGGTAGCGGGAGGACACGGGGAGCTGTTTTTT.

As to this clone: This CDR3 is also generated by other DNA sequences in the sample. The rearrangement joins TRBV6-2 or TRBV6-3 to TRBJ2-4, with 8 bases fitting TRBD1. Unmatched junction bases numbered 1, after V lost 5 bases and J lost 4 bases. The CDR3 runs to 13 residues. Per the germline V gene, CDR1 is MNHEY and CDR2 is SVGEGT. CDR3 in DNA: TGTGCCAGCAGTGGACAGGGTAAAAACATTCAGTACTTC. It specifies CASSGQGKNIQYF.

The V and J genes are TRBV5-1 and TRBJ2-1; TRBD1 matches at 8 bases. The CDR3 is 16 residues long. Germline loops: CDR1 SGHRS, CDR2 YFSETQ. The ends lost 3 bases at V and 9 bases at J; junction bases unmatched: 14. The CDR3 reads CASSSDGQGSVSEQFF. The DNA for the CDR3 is TGCGCCAGCAGCTCCGATGGACAGGGCTCGGTGAGTGAGCAGTTCTTC.

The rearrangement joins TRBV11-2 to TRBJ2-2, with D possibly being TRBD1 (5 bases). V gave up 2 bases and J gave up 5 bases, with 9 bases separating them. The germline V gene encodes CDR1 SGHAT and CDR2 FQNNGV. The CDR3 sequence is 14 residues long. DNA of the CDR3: TGTGCCAGCAGCTTATTTCCAGGGACCGGGGAGCTGTTTTTT. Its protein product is CASSLFPGTGELFF.

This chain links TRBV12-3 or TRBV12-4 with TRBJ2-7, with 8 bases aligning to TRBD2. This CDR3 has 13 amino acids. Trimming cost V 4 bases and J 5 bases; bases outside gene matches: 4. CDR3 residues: CASSSLAGHEQYF. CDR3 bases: TGTGCCAGCAGTTCCCTAGCGGGCCACGAGCAGTACTTC.

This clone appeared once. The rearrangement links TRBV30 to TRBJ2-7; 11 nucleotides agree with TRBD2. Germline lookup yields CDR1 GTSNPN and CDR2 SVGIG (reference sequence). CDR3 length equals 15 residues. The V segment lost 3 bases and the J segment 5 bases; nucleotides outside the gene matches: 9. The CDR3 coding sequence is TGTGCCTGGAGGACGCTTAGCGGGAGGGCCCACGAGCAGTACTTC. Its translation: CAWRTLSGRAHEQYF.

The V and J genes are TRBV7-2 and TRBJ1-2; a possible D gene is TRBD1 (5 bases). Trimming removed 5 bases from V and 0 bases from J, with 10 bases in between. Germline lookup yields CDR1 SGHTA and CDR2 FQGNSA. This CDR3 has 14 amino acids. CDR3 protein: CASSTDSTNYGYTF. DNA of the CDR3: TGTGCCAGCAGCACCGACAGCACTAACTATGGCTACACCTTC.

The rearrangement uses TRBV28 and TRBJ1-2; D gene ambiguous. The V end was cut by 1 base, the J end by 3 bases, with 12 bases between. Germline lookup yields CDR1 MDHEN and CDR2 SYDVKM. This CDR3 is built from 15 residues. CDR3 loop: CASSLFARSDYGYTF. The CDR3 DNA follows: TGTGCCAGCAGTTTATTCGCCCGATCAGACTATGGCTACACCTTC.

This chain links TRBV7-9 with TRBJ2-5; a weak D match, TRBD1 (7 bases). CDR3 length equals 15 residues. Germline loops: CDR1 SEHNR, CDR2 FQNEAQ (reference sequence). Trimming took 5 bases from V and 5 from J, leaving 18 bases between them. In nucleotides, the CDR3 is TGTGCCAGCAGCCTCGGGACAGCCGGAGGGGAGACCCAGTACTTC. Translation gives CASSLGTAGGETQYF.

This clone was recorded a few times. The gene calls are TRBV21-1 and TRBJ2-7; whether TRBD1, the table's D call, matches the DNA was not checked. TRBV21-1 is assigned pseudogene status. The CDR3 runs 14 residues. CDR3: CASSKGQGGNEQYF. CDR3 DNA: TGTGCCAGCAGTAAGGGACAGGGTGGCAACGAGCAGTACTTC.

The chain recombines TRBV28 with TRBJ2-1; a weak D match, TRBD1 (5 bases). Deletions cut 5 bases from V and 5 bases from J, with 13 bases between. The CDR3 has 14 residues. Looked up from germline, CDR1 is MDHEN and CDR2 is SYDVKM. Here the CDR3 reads CASSPHRQNNEQFF. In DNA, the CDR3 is TGTGCCAGCAGTCCCCATCGACAGAACAATGAGCAGTTCTTC.

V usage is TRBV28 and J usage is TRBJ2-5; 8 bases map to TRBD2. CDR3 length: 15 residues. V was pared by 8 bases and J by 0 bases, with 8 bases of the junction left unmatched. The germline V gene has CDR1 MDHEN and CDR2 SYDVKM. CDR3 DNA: TGTGCCAGCCGTGTAGCGGGAAATAACCAAGAGACCCAGTACTTC. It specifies CASRVAGNNQETQYF. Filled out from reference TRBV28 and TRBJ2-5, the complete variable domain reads DVKVTQSSRYLVKRTGEKVFLECVQDMDHENMFWYRQDPGLGLRLIYFSYDVKMKEKGDIPEGYSVSREKKERFSLILESASTNQTSMYLCASRVAGNNQETQYFGPGTRLLVL.

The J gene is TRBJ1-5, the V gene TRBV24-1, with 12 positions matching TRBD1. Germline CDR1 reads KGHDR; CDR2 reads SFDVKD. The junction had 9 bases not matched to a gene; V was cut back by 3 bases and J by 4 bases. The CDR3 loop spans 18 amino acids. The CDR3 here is CATSDERDRGLLNQPQHF. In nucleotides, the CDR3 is TGTGCCACCAGTGATGAGCGGGACAGGGGGCTTCTTAATCAGCCCCAGCATTTT.

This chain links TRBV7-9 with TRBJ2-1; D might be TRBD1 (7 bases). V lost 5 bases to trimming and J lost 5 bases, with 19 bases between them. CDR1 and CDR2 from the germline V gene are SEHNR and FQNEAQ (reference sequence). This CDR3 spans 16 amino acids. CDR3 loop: CASSPPGGTEHNEQFF. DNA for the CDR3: TGTGCCAGCAGCCCCCCTGGGGGGACAGAACACAATGAGCAGTTCTTC.

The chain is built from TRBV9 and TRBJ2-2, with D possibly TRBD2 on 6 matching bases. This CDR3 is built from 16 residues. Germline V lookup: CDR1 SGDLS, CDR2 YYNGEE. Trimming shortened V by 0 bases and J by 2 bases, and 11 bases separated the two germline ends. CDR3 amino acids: CASSVGLARNTGELFF. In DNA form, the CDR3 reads TGTGCCAGCAGCGTAGGGCTAGCGAGAAACACCGGGGAGCTGTTTTTT.

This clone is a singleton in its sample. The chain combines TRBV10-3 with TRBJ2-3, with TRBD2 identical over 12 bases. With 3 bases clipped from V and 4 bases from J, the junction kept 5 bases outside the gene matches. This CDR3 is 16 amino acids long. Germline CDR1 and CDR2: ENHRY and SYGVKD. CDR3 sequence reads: CAISDLTSGRSDTQYF. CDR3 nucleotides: TGTGCCATCAGTGATTTGACTAGCGGGAGATCAGATACGCAGTATTTT.